This entry lists 17 T cell receptor beta chains sequenced from one sample in a study of Graves' ophthalmopathy and Graves' hyperthyroidism. Beta-chain TCR CDR3 regions were amplified from RNA transcripts. Investigators did first-round RT-PCR with HTBI primers, then second-round multiplex PCR. TCRdb re-called the multiplex PCR reads through MiXCR, storing one row per CDR3 protein. The sample yields fewer than 650,000 distinct CDR3 sequences, about a fifth seen once. The sequencing sample was made of peripheral blood. These receptors were obtained from a woman aged 18-29 years with stable Graves' hyperthyroidism. Some clones in this sample may be carry-over from other donors' samples.

This clonotype was seen many times. In DNA form, the CDR3 reads TGTGCCAGCAGTTATAGGGGGACGAGCAATCAGCCCCAGCATTTT. It codes for CASSYRGTSNQPQHF. The chain uses TRBV12-3 or TRBV12-4 and TRBJ1-5; D might be TRBD1 (6 bases). The germline V and J ends were trimmed by 4 bases and 1 base, with 11 bases remaining between them. CDR3 length: 15 amino acids.

This clonotype was seen at least ten times. The V call is TRBV6-1, the J call TRBJ1-3; possible D gene TRBD1, 5 bases. Germline CDR1 MNHNS, CDR2 SASEGT. The CDR3 length is 17 residues. The V end lost 0 bases, the J end lost 1 base, and 13 bases lay between the germline ends. CDR3 sequence reads: CASSEAVRAWSGNTIYF. DNA for the CDR3: TGTGCCAGCAGTGAAGCTGTCAGGGCCTGGTCTGGAAACACCATATATTTT.

This clonotype was seen repeatedly, ten times or more. This chain uses TRBV6-5 with TRBJ2-7; 7 bases agree with TRBD1. The germline CDR1 and CDR2 sequences are MNHEY and SVGAGI. The CDR3 consists of 14 residues. V lost 6 bases, J lost 2 bases, and 7 bases stayed unmatched. CDR3 protein: CASSRSTGAYEQYF. CDR3 nucleotide sequence: TGTGCCAGCAGCCGCTCCACAGGGGCCTACGAGCAGTACTTC.

This clonotype was recorded at least ten times. The chain has TRBV7-8 and TRBJ2-7; 7 bases fit TRBD2. Unmatched junction bases numbered 8, after V lost 6 bases and J lost 0 bases. The length of the CDR3 is 15 residues. In germline, CDR1 is SGHVS, CDR2 FQNEAQ. In DNA form, the CDR3 reads TGTGCCAGCAGGTTCCTAGCGGAAAGCTCCTACGAGCAGTACTTC. It encodes CASRFLAESSYEQYF.

The chain has TRBV24-1 and TRBJ1-1, with a possible D match to TRBD1 (5 bases). The CDR3 runs to 14 residues. Trimming pared 0 bases from V and 4 bases from J, leaving 8 bases between. CDR1 is KGHDR and CDR2 is SFDVKD in the germline V gene. The CDR3 region is CATSDLGGGTEAFF. CDR3 DNA: TGTGCCACCAGTGATTTGGGGGGGGGCACTGAAGCTTTCTTT.

In regard to this clonotype: This is likely a read error, given that the CDR3 carries no conserved phenylalanine or tryptophan at its end. Because the CDR3's place on the DNA is in doubt, the DNA is left out and the CDR3 is given as listed by TCRdb. The chain links TRBV12-3 or TRBV12-4 to TRBJ1-1. The CDR3 comprises 14 residues, both ends counted. CDR3 sequence reads: CASTAVASNTEACY.

This clonotype was found many times. The V gene is TRBV27, the J gene TRBJ2-7; 10 nucleotides match TRBD1. CDR3 size: 13 residues. CDR1 MNHEY and CDR2 SMNVEV come from the germline V gene (reference sequence). The V segment lost 3 bases and the J segment 5 bases; nucleotides outside the gene matches: 1. The DNA of the CDR3 is TGTGCCAGCAGTTTGACAGGGGGCCACGAGCAGTACTTC. This gives the protein CASSLTGGHEQYF.

This clonotype was seen repeatedly, ten times or more. This sequence joins TRBV7-7 and TRBJ2-2; no definite D call. The CDR3 has 16 residues. Between the trimmed V and J ends, which lost 2 bases and 0 bases, there was a span of 10 bases. Germline lookup yields CDR1 SSHAT and CDR2 FNYEAQ (reference sequence). The CDR3 loop is CASSLSAGPNTGELFF. Written as DNA, the CDR3 is TGTGCCAGCAGCTTAAGTGCAGGCCCGAACACCGGGGAGCTGTTTTTT.

The J gene is TRBJ2-2, the V gene TRBV5-5; 10 positions agree with TRBD2. Germline loops: CDR1 SGHKS, CDR2 YYEKEE (reference sequence). V lost 3 bases, J lost 7 bases, and 9 bases stayed unmatched. This CDR3 comprises 16 residues. As DNA, the CDR3 is TGTGCCAGCAGCTCGGAGCGGGGGGGTCGCGGCGGGGAGCTGTTTTTT. Protein: CASSSERGGRGGELFF.

The table lists this clonotype with a few counts. The J gene is TRBJ1-2, the V gene TRBV24-1; TRBD1 agrees at 7 bases. V lost 4 bases and J lost 7; bases outside the gene matches: 14. The CDR3 contains 16 residues. Germline-derived CDR1 and CDR2 are KGHDR and SFDVKD. This chain's CDR3 is CATSDRRQGERGGYTF. The CDR3 nucleotides read TGTGCCACCAGTGACCGGAGACAGGGAGAGAGGGGTGGCTACACCTTC.

This clonotype was recorded many times. The V and J genes are TRBV19 and TRBJ1-5, with D possibly TRBD1 on 6 matching bases. The CDR3 has 17 residues. The V gene's germline CDR1 is LNHDA and CDR2 SQIVND (reference sequence). Trimming left V 4 bases short and J 4 bases short, with 20 bases between. The CDR3 region has the DNA TGTGCCAGTAGTAAACGGCGGGAGGGGGGCCTTAATCAGCCCCAGCATTTT. Protein product: CASSKRREGGLNQPQHF.

In its sample, this clonotype was seen many times. This rearrangement joins TRBV10-2 to TRBJ2-7; TRBD2 agrees at 10 bases. V gave up 7 bases and J gave up 6 bases; unmatched junction bases: 6. The CDR3 has 13 residues. Germline lookup yields CDR1 WSHSY and CDR2 SAAADI. The CDR3 here is CASTLAGGGEQYF. CDR3 in DNA: TGCGCCAGCACCTTAGCGGGGGGCGGCGAGCAGTACTTC.

The V and J genes are TRBV29-1 and TRBJ1-2, with 7 bases lining up with TRBD1. Germline CDR1 reads SQVTM; CDR2 reads ANQGSEA. Trimming removed 7 bases from V and 2 bases from J; junction bases left unmatched: 7. The CDR3 has 13 residues. The CDR3 region has the DNA TGCAGCGCCGAACAGGGGCCCAACTATGGCTACACCTTC. Encoded protein: CSAEQGPNYGYTF. Variable domain in full (rest from reference TRBV29-1 and TRBJ1-2): SAVISQKPSRDICQRGTSLTIQCQVDSQVTMMFWYRQQPGQSLTLIATANQGSEATYESGFVIDKFPISRPNLTFSTLTVSNMSPEDSSIYLCSAEQGPNYGYTFGSGTRLTVV.

This clonotype has a single count. The CDR3 coding sequence is TGCAGTGCTAGTGGTCGGACTAGCGCGCAAGAGACCCAGTACTTC. This sequence encodes CSASGRTSAQETQYF. This sequence joins TRBV20-1 and TRBJ2-5, with 9 bases that match TRBD2. This CDR3 is 15 amino acids long. Germline assignment: CDR1 DFQATT and CDR2 SNEGSKA (reference sequence). The ends lost 3 bases at V and 2 bases at J; junction bases unmatched: 7.

In its sample, this clonotype was seen a few times. One end of the junction varies from germline; a read error may be responsible. V usage is TRBV7-9 and J usage is TRBJ2-3; 8 nucleotides match TRBD1. This CDR3 spans 14 amino acids. From germline, CDR1 is SEHNR and CDR2 FQNEAQ (reference sequence). The CDR3 protein is CASSPRTGIGTQYF. DNA of the CDR3: TGTGCCAGCAGCCCGAGGACAGGGATTGGTACGCAGTATTTC.

CDR3 residues: CASSLRRATEAFF. The CDR3 DNA reads as TGTGCCAGCAGTTTGAGGAGAGCCACTGAAGCTTTCTTT. V and J are TRBV6-5 and TRBJ1-1; D is unclear. This CDR3 comprises 13 residues. Germline V gene lookup returns CDR1 MNHEY and CDR2 SVGAGI. Between the trimmed V and J ends, which lost 4 bases and 4 bases, there was a span of 10 bases.

CDR3 loop: CASSLLFQETQYF. The CDR3 DNA follows: TGTGCCAGCTCACTACTCTTCCAAGAGACCCAGTACTTC. The V call is TRBV18, the J call TRBJ2-5, with no clear D. The CDR3 is made up of 13 amino acids. CDR1 and CDR2 (germline): KGHSH, LQKENI. Trimming shortened V by 4 bases and J by 1 base, and 7 bases separated the two germline ends.